Listed below are T cell receptor beta chains from one sample, sequenced in a study of cytomegalovirus exposure and HLA in healthy donors. Only in-frame clones appear in the TCRdb table, and some are missing; sequencing was by immunoSEQ multiplex PCR. The table has 160,000 or so clones, just over 75% seen once. Material for sequencing was PBMCs. Receptor source: a man aged 35-49 years in good health and CMV-seronegative. Each CDR3 is given with its conserved first and last residue. Each record gives: CDR3 protein, V gene, J gene.

CASSKRMTSSYEQYF	TRBV28	-
CASSEPGQPSGNTIYF	TRBV2	TRBJ1-3
CASKGTQRLGLETQYF	TRBV2	TRBJ2-5
CASGRRLYNEQFF	TRBV27	TRBJ2-1
CASSTTASGRTGELFF	TRBV19	TRBJ2-2
CGWGQLNTEVFF	TRBV28	TRBJ1-1
CASSVRDKAEAFF	TRBV6-1	TRBJ1-1
CASSLAGLKADTQYF	TRBV7-2	TRBJ2-3
CASSIQGLGTEAFF	TRBV19	TRBJ1-1
CASSPTSGATYEQYF	TRBV6-5	TRBJ2-7
CASSYGAGANVLTF	TRBV7-9	TRBJ2-6
CASSLGHQTYEQYF	TRBV11-2	TRBJ2-7
CASSFRTSGDDTQYF	TRBV5-1	TRBJ2-3
CASSRSGSETDTQYF	TRBV5-1	TRBJ2-3
CASSLTGVAWAFF	TRBV7-8	TRBJ1-1